The present entry profiles one T cell receptor (beta chain) with its context. The length of the CDR3 is 16 residues. Germline CDR1 reads MNHNY; CDR2 reads SVGAGI (reference sequence). J gave up 6 bases and V 5 bases, and 10 bases lay outside the gene matches. The sample originates from a study of T cell changes during pregnancy in multiple sclerosis. Sequenced by immunoSEQ multiplex PCR; TCRdb stores in-frame clones only, minus some. The sample lists tens of thousands of clones; around 90% were seen once. The sequence was collected from a female donor with multiple sclerosis, enrolled in a pregnancy study. The sequencing here drew on CD4+ T cells from peripheral blood mononuclear cells, taken in the first trimester of pregnancy. This chain links TRBV6-6 with TRBJ2-1, with TRBD2 matching 10 bases. The CDR3 loop is CASSRRNLAGVNEQFF. The CDR3 nucleotides read TGTGCCAGCAGTAGACGGAACCTAGCGGGAGTCAATGAGCAGTTCTTC.